The entry below gives a single T cell receptor beta chain sequence along with its context. Antigen unknown. The data were taken from a study of shared clonotypes between healthy human individuals. Study-wide results and limits: Among the subsets, naive ones generally showed larger estimated richness than memory ones.

Generated by immunoSEQ multiplex PCR, the TCRdb table keeps only in-frame clones and is missing some. The table lists hundreds of thousands of clones, 90% to 96% of them singletons, with approximately 0.06% in the top ten. The V end lost 6 bases, the J end lost 3 bases, and 15 bases lay between the germline ends. Germline CDR1 and CDR2: SGHAT and FQDESV (reference sequence). The CDR3 consists of 14 residues. What was sequenced was naive CD4+ T cells sorted from blood. Indicated subset: CD45RA+ positively selected. The gene calls are TRBV11-1 and TRBJ2-7, with D perhaps matching TRBD1 (5 bases). The TCR sequence derives from a woman aged 25-40 years in good health. CDR3 sequence reads: CASSGRVGHYEQYF. DNA for the CDR3: TGTGCCAGCAGTGGCAGGGTCGGCCACTACGAGCAGTACTTC.